Listed below are T cell receptor beta chains from one sample, sequenced in a study of human T cells and chemical hapten exposure. TCRdb recomputed calls from the RACE reads with MiXCR, one row per CDR3 protein. The sample consists of around 120,000 distinct CDR3 sequences, approximately 14% of them appearing once. Source: whole blood, taken in connection with sensitization to the hapten diphenylcyclopropenone (DPC). These TCRs come from a man aged 18 to 35 with alopecia areata. Some clones in this sample may be carry-over from other donors' samples. Each CDR3 is given with its conserved first and last residue. D genes are given only for firm matches. Not all rows give a size; the values are once, few, many and, for expanded clones, a class.

D: .; V: TRBV29-1; J: TRBJ2-5; length: 11; size: many; CDR3: CSVRGEETQYF; DNA: TGCAGCGTCAGGGGGGAAGAGACCCAGTACTTC
D: TRBD1; V: TRBV24-1; J: TRBJ2-1; length: 15; size: .; CDR3: CATSDRDRRYNEQFF; DNA: TGTGCCACCAGTGACCGGGACAGGCGTTACAATGAGCAGTTCTTC
D: TRBD1; V: TRBV28; J: TRBJ2-1; length: 16; size: many; CDR3: CASSLVGAGGRNEQFF; DNA: TGTGCCAGCAGTTTAGTTGGGGCAGGGGGTCGGAATGAGCAGTTCTTC
D: .; V: TRBV28; J: TRBJ2-1; length: 13; size: many; CDR3: CASSLIAGNEQFF; DNA: TGTGCCAGCAGCCTCATAGCAGGCAATGAGCAGTTCTTC
D: .; V: TRBV7-9; J: TRBJ2-7; length: 15; size: .; CDR3: CASSRAAGATYEQYF; DNA: TGTGCCAGCAGCCGTGCCGCGGGGGCCACCTACGAGCAGTACTTC
D: TRBD2; V: TRBV7-2; J: TRBJ2-5; length: 18; size: few; CDR3: CASSDLGTSGGYRETQYF; DNA: TGTGCCAGCAGCGACCTCGGGACTAGCGGGGGGTATCGAGAGACCCAGTACTTC
D: .; V: TRBV18; J: TRBJ1-6; length: 15; size: .; CDR3: CASSQNKAPDSPLHF; DNA: TGTGCCAGCTCACAGAACAAGGCCCCTGATTCACCCCTCCACTTT
D: TRBD2; V: TRBV7-2; J: TRBJ2-3; length: 15; size: many; CDR3: CASSLEAGNRNTQYF; DNA: TGTGCCAGCAGCTTAGAAGCGGGGAACAGGAATACGCAGTATTTT
D: .; V: TRBV11-2; J: TRBJ1-1; length: 15; size: few; CDR3: CASSLNTGRRAEAFF; DNA: TGTGCCAGCAGCTTAAATACAGGTCGAAGGGCTGAAGCTTTCTTT
D: .; V: TRBV12-3/TRBV12-4; J: TRBJ1-3; length: 15; size: .; CDR3: CASSLDSVSGNTIYF; DNA: TGTGCCAGCAGTTTGGACAGTGTCTCTGGAAACACCATATATTTT
D: .; V: TRBV4-1; J: TRBJ1-2; length: 14; size: few; CDR3: CASSQVAANYGYTF; DNA: TGCGCCAGCAGCCAAGTAGCGGCCAACTATGGCTACACCTTC
D: TRBD2; V: TRBV4-3; J: TRBJ2-7; length: 15; size: many; CDR3: CASSQDSGGGYEQYF; DNA: TGCGCCAGCAGCCAAGATAGCGGCGGGGGCTACGAGCAGTACTTC
D: .; V: TRBV11-2; J: TRBJ2-1; length: 11; size: many; CDR3: CASSPGPEQFF; DNA: TGTGCCAGCAGCCCGGGTCCTGAGCAGTTCTTC
D: .; V: TRBV28; J: TRBJ2-5; length: 11; size: .; CDR3: CASSFPGTQDF; DNA: TGTGCCAGCAGCTTCCCCGGGACACAGGACTTC
D: TRBD2; V: TRBV7-2; J: TRBJ2-3; length: 16; size: .; CDR3: CASSIGDYFNTDTQYF; DNA: TGTGCCAGCAGCATAGGGGACTATTTTAACACAGATACGCAGTATTTT
D: .; V: TRBV5-6; J: TRBJ2-3; length: 17; size: .; CDR3: CASSLVPVAVSTDTQYF; DNA: TGTGCCAGCAGCTTGGTCCCGGTAGCGGTTAGCACAGATACGCAGTATTTT
D: TRBD1; V: TRBV7-3; J: TRBJ2-1; length: 15; size: .; CDR3: CASSPDRGLYNEQFF; DNA: TGTGCCAGCAGCCCCGACAGGGGGCTTTACAATGAGCAGTTCTTC
D: TRBD2; V: TRBV4-1; J: TRBJ2-2; length: 19; size: few; CDR3: CASSQNSLDGEGNTGELFF; DNA: TGCGCCAGCAGCCAAAATAGTTTGGACGGGGAGGGGAACACCGGGGAGCTGTTTTTT
D: .; V: TRBV20-1; J: TRBJ1-2; length: 12; size: .; CDR3: CSAWDQYYGYTF; DNA: TGCAGTGCTTGGGACCAATACTATGGCTACACCTTC
D: .; V: TRBV5-4; J: TRBJ1-1; length: 12; size: .; CDR3: CASSLLTVEAFF; DNA: TGTGCCAGCAGCTTGCTGACGGTTGAAGCTTTCTTT
D: .; V: TRBV18; J: TRBJ1-1; length: 17; size: .; CDR3: CASSPSPSLSVNTEAFF; DNA: TGTGCCAGCTCACCAAGCCCGTCTCTTAGCGTGAACACTGAAGCTTTCTTT
D: TRBD1; V: TRBV7-9; J: TRBJ2-7; length: 15; size: .; CDR3: CASSLPGTASYEQYF; DNA: TGTGCCAGCAGCTTACCCGGGACAGCCTCCTACGAGCAGTACTTC
D: .; V: TRBV10-3; J: TRBJ1-1; length: 15; size: .; CDR3: CAISPRQDLNTEAFF; DNA: TGTGCCATCAGCCCTAGACAGGACCTGAACACTGAAGCTTTCTTT
D: .; V: TRBV10-1; J: TRBJ2-2; length: 13; size: .; CDR3: CASSASRTGELFF; DNA: TGCGCCAGCAGTGCTTCACGCACCGGGGAGCTGTTTTTT
D: .; V: TRBV6-6; J: TRBJ1-2; length: 16; size: many; CDR3: CASSYPKGDNNYGYTF; DNA: TGTGCCAGCAGTTACCCGAAGGGAGATAATAACTATGGCTACACCTTC
D: TRBD2; V: TRBV7-3; J: TRBJ2-2; length: 16; size: many; CDR3: CASSLSRTSGPGELFF; DNA: TGTGCCAGCAGCTTAAGCAGGACTAGCGGTCCCGGGGAGCTGTTTTTT
D: TRBD2; V: TRBV5-5; J: TRBJ2-3; length: 13; size: many; CDR3: CASSLNSGVVQYF; DNA: TGTGCCAGCAGCTTGAATAGCGGGGTCGTGCAGTATTTT
D: .; V: TRBV6-5; J: TRBJ1-5; length: 13; size: few; CDR3: CATRIYSNQPQHF; DNA: TGTGCCACAAGGATTTATAGCAATCAGCCCCAGCATTTT
D: .; V: TRBV6-1; J: TRBJ2-5; length: 14; size: .; CDR3: CASSEAAGWETQYF; DNA: TGTGCCAGCAGTGAAGCGGCGGGGTGGGAGACCCAGTACTTC
D: .; V: TRBV7-2; J: TRBJ1-2; length: 12; size: .; CDR3: CASSLVGQGYTF; DNA: TGTGCCAGCAGCTTAGTAGGGCAGGGCTACACCTTC
D: .; V: TRBV4-3; J: TRBJ1-1; length: 17; size: few; CDR3: CASSQDGLDARNTEAFF; DNA: TGCGCCAGCAGCCAAGATGGCCTGGATGCCCGGAACACTGAAGCTTTCTTT
D: TRBD2; V: TRBV6-2/TRBV6-3; J: TRBJ2-1; length: 17; size: .; CDR3: CASSYTSGGRTYNEQFF; DNA: TGTGCCAGCAGTTACACTAGCGGGGGGAGGACCTACAATGAGCAGTTCTTC
D: .; V: TRBV12-3/TRBV12-4; J: TRBJ2-7; length: 12; size: .; CDR3: CASSFAAYEQYF; DNA: TGTGCCAGCAGTTTCGCGGCCTACGAGCAGTACTTC
D: TRBD1; V: TRBV20-1; J: TRBJ2-4; length: 13; size: few; CDR3: CSARGQGLNIQYF; DNA: TGCAGTGCTAGAGGACAGGGTCTAAACATTCAGTACTTC
D: TRBD1; V: TRBV11-2; J: TRBJ2-5; length: 15; size: .; CDR3: CASSQTPTGEETQYF; DNA: TGTGCCAGCAGCCAGACCCCCACAGGGGAAGAGACCCAGTACTTC
D: .; V: TRBV29-1; J: TRBJ2-6; length: 16; size: .; CDR3: CSVRHSPHTGANVLTF; DNA: TGCAGCGTTCGCCACTCCCCCCATACCGGGGCCAACGTCCTGACTTTC
D: .; V: TRBV24-1; J: TRBJ2-7; length: 15; size: .; CDR3: CATSDPGRSSYEQYF; DNA: TGTGCCACCAGTGACCCCGGCCGGAGCTCCTACGAGCAGTACTTC
D: .; V: TRBV14; J: TRBJ2-1; length: 15; size: .; CDR3: CASSQESVIANEQFF; DNA: TGTGCCAGCAGCCAAGAAAGCGTCATTGCAAATGAGCAGTTCTTC
D: .; V: TRBV7-9; J: TRBJ1-1; length: 14; size: .; CDR3: CASSHLGPNTEAFF; DNA: TGTGCCAGCAGCCACCTGGGCCCGAACACTGAAGCTTTCTTT
D: .; V: TRBV6-1; J: TRBJ1-5; length: 14; size: .; CDR3: CASSEGRAGQPQHF; DNA: TGTGCCAGCAGTGAGGGCAGGGCCGGGCAGCCCCAGCATTTT
D: TRBD1; V: TRBV5-4; J: TRBJ1-1; length: 15; size: few; CDR3: CASSHGTGKFTEAFF; DNA: TGTGCCAGCAGCCATGGGACAGGGAAATTCACTGAAGCTTTCTTT
D: .; V: TRBV9; J: TRBJ2-3; length: 15; size: many; CDR3: CASSVAGSLVDTQYF; DNA: TGTGCCAGCAGCGTAGCTGGTAGCTTAGTAGATACGCAGTATTTT
D: .; V: TRBV20-1; J: TRBJ1-3; length: 11; size: few; CDR3: CSASTGNTIYF; DNA: TGCAGTGCTAGTACCGGAAACACCATATATTTT
D: TRBD1; V: TRBV6-5; J: TRBJ1-3; length: 15; size: .; CDR3: CASSRDRDTGNTVYF; DNA: TGTGCCAGCAGCCGCGACAGGGATACTGGAAACACCGTATATTTT
D: TRBD2; V: TRBV20-1; J: TRBJ2-5; length: 13; size: .; CDR3: CSGPLAPQETQYF; DNA: TGCAGTGGCCCACTAGCGCCCCAAGAGACCCAGTACTTC
D: .; V: TRBV4-1; J: TRBJ1-5; length: 12; size: .; CDR3: CASSLGGRPQHF; DNA: TGCGCCAGCAGCCTAGGGGGAAGGCCCCAGCATTTT
D: .; V: TRBV23-1; J: TRBJ2-6; length: 17; size: few; CDR3: CASSQRARQHGANVLTF; DNA: TGCGCCAGCAGTCAGAGGGCCCGACAGCACGGGGCCAACGTCCTGACTTTC
D: .; V: TRBV12-3/TRBV12-4; J: TRBJ1-2; length: 13; size: .; CDR3: CASSLAGIYGYTF; DNA: TGTGCCAGCAGTTTAGCAGGGATCTATGGCTACACCTTC
D: TRBD2; V: TRBV12-3/TRBV12-4; J: TRBJ2-2; length: 16; size: .; CDR3: CARNWVAGQKSGELFF; DNA: TGTGCCAGGAATTGGGTAGCGGGGCAAAAATCCGGGGAGCTGTTTTTT